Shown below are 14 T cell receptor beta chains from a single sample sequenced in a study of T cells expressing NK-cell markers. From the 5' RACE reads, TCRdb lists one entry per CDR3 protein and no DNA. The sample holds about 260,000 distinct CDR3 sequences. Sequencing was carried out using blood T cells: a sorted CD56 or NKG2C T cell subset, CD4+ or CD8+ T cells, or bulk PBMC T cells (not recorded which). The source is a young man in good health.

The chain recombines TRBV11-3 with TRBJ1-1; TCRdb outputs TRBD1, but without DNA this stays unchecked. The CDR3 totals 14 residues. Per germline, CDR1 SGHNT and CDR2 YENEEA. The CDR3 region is CASSSSRGDTEAFF. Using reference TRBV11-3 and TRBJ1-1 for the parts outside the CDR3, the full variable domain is EAGVVQSPRYKIIEKKQPVAFWCNPISGHNTLYWYLQNLGQGPELLIRYENEEAVDDSQLPKDRFSAERLKGVDSTLKIQPAELGDSAVYLCASSSSRGDTEAFFGQGTRLTVV.

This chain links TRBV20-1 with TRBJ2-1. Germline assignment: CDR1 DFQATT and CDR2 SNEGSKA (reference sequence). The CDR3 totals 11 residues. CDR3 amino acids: CSAIFTFEQFF.

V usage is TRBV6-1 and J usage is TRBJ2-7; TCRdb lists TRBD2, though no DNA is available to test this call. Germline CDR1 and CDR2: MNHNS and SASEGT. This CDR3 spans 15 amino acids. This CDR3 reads CASQTGTSGTYEQYF.

CDR3 region: CATSDPTEGGPRTQYF. The chain combines TRBV24-1 with TRBJ2-3; absent DNA, TCRdb's TRBD2 call cannot be checked. The CDR3 totals 16 residues. Per germline, CDR1 KGHDR and CDR2 SFDVKD.

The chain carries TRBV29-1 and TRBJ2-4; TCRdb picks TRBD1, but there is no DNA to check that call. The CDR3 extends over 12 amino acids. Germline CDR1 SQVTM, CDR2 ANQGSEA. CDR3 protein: CSHRDSKNIQYF. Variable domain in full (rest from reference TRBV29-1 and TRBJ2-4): SAVISQKPSRDICQRGTSLTIQCQVDSQVTMMFWYRQQPGQSLTLIATANQGSEATYESGFVIDKFPISRPNLTFSTLTVSNMSPEDSSIYLCSHRDSKNIQYFGAGTRLSVL.

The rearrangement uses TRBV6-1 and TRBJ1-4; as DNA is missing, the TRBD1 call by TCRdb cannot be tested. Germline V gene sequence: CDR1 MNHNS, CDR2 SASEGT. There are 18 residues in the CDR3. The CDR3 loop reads CASSRIYPGQGSSEKLFF.

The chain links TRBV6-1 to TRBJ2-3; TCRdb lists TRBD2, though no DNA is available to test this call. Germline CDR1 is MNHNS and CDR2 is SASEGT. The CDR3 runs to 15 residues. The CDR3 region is CASGPRDSGTDTQYF.

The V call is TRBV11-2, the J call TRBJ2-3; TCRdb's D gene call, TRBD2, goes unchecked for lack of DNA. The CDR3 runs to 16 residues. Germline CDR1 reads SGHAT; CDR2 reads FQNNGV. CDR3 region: CASSPTSGRGYDTQYF.

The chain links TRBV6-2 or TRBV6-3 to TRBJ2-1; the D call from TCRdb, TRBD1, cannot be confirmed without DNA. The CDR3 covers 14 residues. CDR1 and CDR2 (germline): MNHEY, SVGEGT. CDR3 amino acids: CASSRPPSTEEQFF.

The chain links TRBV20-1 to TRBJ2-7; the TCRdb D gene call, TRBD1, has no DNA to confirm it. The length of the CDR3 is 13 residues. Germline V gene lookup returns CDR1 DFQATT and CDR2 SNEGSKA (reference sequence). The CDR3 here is CSAPTGGHYEQYF.

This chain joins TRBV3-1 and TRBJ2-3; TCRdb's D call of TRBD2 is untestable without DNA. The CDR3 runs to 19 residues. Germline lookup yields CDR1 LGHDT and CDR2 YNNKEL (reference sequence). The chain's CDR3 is CASSQDRVTSGRSTDTQYF.

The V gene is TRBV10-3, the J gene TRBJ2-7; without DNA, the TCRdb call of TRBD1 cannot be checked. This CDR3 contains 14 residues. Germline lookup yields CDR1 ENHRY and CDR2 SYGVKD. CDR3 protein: CAIRPGTPNYEQYF.

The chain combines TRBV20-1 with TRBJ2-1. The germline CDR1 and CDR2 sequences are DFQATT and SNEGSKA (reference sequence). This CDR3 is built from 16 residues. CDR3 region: CSARVLAGSLSDEQFF.

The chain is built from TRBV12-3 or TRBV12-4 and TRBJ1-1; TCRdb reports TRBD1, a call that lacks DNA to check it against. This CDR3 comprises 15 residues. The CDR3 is CASSFQAARNTEAFF.